This T cell receptor beta chain was found in a study of shared clonotypes between healthy human individuals. On sorted subsets, replicate PCRs used 150 to 250 ng DNA, or roughly 30,000 T cell genomes. Measured with immunoSEQ multiplex PCR; TCRdb has only the in-frame clones, and not every one. The sample lists roughly 2.5 million clones, 90% to 95% occurring once. This CDR3 contains 16 residues. V lost 1 base to trimming and J lost 2 bases, with 15 bases between them. Germline CDR1 and CDR2: MNHNS and SASEGT. V gene TRBV6-1 combines with J gene TRBJ2-7; D is possibly TRBD1 or TRBD2 (5 bases each). This receptor was taken from a man aged 18 to 30 in good health. Sample: naive CD4+ T cells sorted from blood. As to subset: CD45RA+ positively selected. The CDR3 region has the DNA TGTGCCAGCAGTGAAGTTCTTGGGACGCCAGCCTACGAGCAGTACTTC. As protein: CASSEVLGTPAYEQYF.